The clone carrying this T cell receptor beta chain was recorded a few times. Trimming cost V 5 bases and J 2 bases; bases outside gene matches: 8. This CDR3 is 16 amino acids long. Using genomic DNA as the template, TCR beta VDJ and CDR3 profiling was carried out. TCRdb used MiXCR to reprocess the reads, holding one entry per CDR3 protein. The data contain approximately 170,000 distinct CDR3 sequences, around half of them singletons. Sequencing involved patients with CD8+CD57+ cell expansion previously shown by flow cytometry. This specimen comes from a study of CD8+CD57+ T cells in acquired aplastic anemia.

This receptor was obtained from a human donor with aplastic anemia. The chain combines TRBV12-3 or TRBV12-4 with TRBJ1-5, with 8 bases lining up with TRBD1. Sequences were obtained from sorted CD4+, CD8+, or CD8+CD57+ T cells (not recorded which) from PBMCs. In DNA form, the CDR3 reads TGTGCCAGCAGTCCCTTCCCGGGACAGGGCAATCAGCCCCAGCATTTT. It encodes CASSPFPGQGNQPQHF.